This TCR beta chain was retrieved from a study of blood T cell repertoires in COVID-19. Whole-study context: Spain, Italy and the United States supplied samples that represented acute and convalescent COVID-19.

In terms of age and location, participants ranged from roughly 18 to 90 years and lived in about 25 US areas. Participants' reported clinical history set cohort assignment. All recovered Cohort 3 donors got two negative PCRs, got clearance, or saw symptom resolution. The CDR3 is 15 amino acids. Trimming removed 2 bases from V and 5 bases from J; junction bases left unmatched: 8. In germline, CDR1 is MNHEY, CDR2 SVGAGI. Some clones are missing from TCRdb's copy, which holds only in-frame ones; the method was immunoSEQ multiplex PCR. The table has roughly 250,000 clones, around 85% seen once; the top ten hold 1.9%.

The sequenced material came from PBMCs or T cells enriched from blood (not recorded which). The genes are TRBV6-5 and TRBJ1-1; 7 nucleotides line up with TRBD1. This receptor was taken from a woman aged 50 to 60 who had recovered from COVID-19. CDR3 nucleotide sequence: TGTGCCAGCAGTTACCGGACAGGCGGGGAAACTGAAGCTTTCTTT. Protein sequence: CASSYRTGGETEAFF.